This TCR beta chain was sequenced in a study of cytomegalovirus exposure and HLA in healthy donors. In germline, CDR1 is MNHEY, CDR2 SMNVEV (reference sequence). This CDR3 contains 18 residues. J lost 2 bases, V lost 4 bases, and 11 bases had no gene match. Sequencing used immunoSEQ multiplex PCR; TCRdb keeps in-frame clones, though not all of them. Here the sample spans more than 95,000 clones, around 88% being singletons. For this clone: Its matching antigen is unknown.

Overall study findings and caveats: Reports showed the classifier diagnosing cytomegalovirus status with high specificity and sensitivity. A few chains linked to CMV were shown in vitro to be specific for CMV antigens.

Sequencing was carried out using PBMCs. The source is a young man in good health and CMV-seronegative. The rearrangement uses TRBV27 and TRBJ1-4, with TRBD1 identical over 9 bases. CDR3 sequence: CASSSGTGPFRTNEKLFF. The CDR3 bases are TGTGCCAGCAGTTCCGGGACAGGGCCTTTCCGTACTAATGAAAAACTGTTTTTT.